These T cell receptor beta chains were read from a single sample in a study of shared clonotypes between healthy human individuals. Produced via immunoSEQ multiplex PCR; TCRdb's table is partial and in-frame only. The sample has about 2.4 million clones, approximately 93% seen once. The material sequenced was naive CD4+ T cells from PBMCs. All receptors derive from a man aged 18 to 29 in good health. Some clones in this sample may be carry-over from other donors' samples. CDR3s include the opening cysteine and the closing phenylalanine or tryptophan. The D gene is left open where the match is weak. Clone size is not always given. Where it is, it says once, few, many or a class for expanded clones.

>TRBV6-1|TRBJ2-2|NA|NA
CASSGRGLRELFF
TGTGCCAGCAGTGGCAGGGGTCTAAGGGAGCTGTTTTTT
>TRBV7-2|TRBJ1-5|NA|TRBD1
CASSLRPGQEPQHF
TGTGCCAGCAGCTTAAGGCCAGGACAGGAGCCCCAGCATTTT
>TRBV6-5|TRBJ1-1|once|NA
CASSQAHTEAFF
TGTGCCAGCAGCCAAGCACACACTGAAGCTTTCTTT
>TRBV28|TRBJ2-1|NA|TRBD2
CASSLPSGGSYNEQFF
TGTGCCAGCAGTCTTCCTAGCGGAGGCTCCTACAATGAGCAGTTCTTC
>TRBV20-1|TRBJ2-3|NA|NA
CSARPDTQYF
TGCAGTGCTAGACCAGATACGCAGTATTTT
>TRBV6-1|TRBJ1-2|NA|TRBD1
CASSDVGGDRGDGYTF
TGTGCCAGCAGTGACGTGGGCGGTGACAGGGGCGATGGCTACACCTTC
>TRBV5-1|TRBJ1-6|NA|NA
CASSSEERGSTPLHF
TGCGCCAGCAGCTCGGAGGAGAGAGGATCAACACCCCTCCACTTT
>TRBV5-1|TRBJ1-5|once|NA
CASSLEPGGNQPQHF
TGCGCCAGCAGCTTGGAACCGGGTGGCAATCAGCCCCAGCATTTT
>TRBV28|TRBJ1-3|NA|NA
CASSRTVVGNTIYF
TGTGCCAGCAGTAGGACAGTGGTTGGCAACACCATATATTTT
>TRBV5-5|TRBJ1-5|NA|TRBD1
CASSLGTGDSGNQPQHF
TGTGCCAGCAGCTTGGGGACAGGGGATTCGGGCAATCAGCCCCAGCATTTT
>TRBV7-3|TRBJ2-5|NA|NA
CASSPGEGETQYF
TGTGCCAGCAGCCCAGGGGAAGGGGAGACCCAGTACTTC
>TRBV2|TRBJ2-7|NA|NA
CASRTDSYEQYF
TGTGCCAGCAGAACAGACAGCTACGAGCAGTACTTC
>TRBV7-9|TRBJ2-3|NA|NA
CASPDSQFTDTQYF
TGTGCCAGCCCGGACAGCCAATTCACAGATACGCAGTATTTT
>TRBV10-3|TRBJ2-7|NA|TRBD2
CAISEGLAGEQEQYF
TGTGCCATCAGTGAGGGACTAGCGGGAGAACAAGAGCAGTACTTC
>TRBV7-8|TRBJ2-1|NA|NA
CASSLSSSYNEQFF
TGTGCCAGCAGCTTGAGTAGCTCCTACAATGAGCAGTTCTTC
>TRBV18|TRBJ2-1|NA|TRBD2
CASSPASGLAGDNEQFF
TGTGCCAGCTCACCCGCCTCAGGACTAGCGGGAGACAATGAGCAGTTCTTC
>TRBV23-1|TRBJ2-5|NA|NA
CASSQEGGGQQETQYF
TGCGCCAGCAGCCAGGAGGGAGGGGGACAGCAAGAGACCCAGTACTTC
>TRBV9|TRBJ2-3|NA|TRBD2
CASSPGTSGSIQGTQYF
TGTGCCAGCAGCCCGGGGACTAGCGGGAGTATCCAAGGTACGCAGTATTTT
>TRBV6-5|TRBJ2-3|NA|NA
CASSYISSSTDTQYF
TGTGCCAGCAGTTACATCTCTTCTAGCACAGATACGCAGTATTTT
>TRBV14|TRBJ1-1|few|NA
CASSQRGDTEAFF
TGTGCCAGCAGCCAACGAGGGGACACTGAAGCTTTCTTT
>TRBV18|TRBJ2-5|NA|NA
CASLSSGVETQYF
TGTGCCAGCCTATCGTCAGGGGTTGAGACCCAGTACTTC
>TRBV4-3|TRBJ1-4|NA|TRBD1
CASSGQGKLFF
TGCGCCAGCAGCGGACAGGGAAAGCTGTTTTTT
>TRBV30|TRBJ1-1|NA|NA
CAWSIGAGAFF
TGTGCCTGGAGTATAGGGGCCGGGGCTTTCTTT
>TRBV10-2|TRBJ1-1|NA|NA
CASSESLMLAMGIRAFF
TGCGCCAGCAGTGAGTCTCTTATGCTTGCAATGGGGATCCGGGCTTTCTTT
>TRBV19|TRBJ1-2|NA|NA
CASTPVVGGRHYGYTF
TGTGCCAGTACCCCCGTCGTTGGGGGACGGCACTATGGCTACACCTTC
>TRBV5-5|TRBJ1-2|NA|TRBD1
CASSGGQGDLF
TGTGCCAGCAGCGGGGGACAGGGAGATCTATTC
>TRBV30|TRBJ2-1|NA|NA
CAWSVPSLANEQFF
TGTGCCTGGAGTGTGCCTAGCCTGGCCAATGAGCAGTTCTTC
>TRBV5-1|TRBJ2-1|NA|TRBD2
CASSLGTSLNEQFF
TGCGCCAGCAGCTTGGGGACTAGTCTCAATGAGCAGTTCTTC
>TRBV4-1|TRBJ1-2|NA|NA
CASSQGWVEGGYTF
TGCGCCAGCAGCCAAGGTTGGGTGGAAGGCGGCTACACCTTC
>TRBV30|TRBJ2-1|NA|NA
CASPTRNNEQFF
TGTGCCTCCCCCACACGCAACAATGAGCAGTTCTTC
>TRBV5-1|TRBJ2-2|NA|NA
CASSSLPGVTNTGELFF
TGCGCCAGCAGCTCACTCCCGGGGGTTACTAACACCGGGGAGCTGTTTTTT
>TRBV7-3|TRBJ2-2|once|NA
CASRAGEMAGELFF
TGTGCCAGCAGGGCAGGGGAAATGGCCGGGGAGCTGTTTTTT
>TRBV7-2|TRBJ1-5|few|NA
CASSLAIQGNQPQHF
TGTGCCAGCAGCTTAGCCATTCAGGGAAATCAGCCCCAGCATTTT
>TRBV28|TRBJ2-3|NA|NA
CASSRWIRSTDTQYF
TGTGCCAGCAGCCGCTGGATCCGGAGCACAGATACGCAGTATTTT
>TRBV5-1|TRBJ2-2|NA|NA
CASSFSGADTGELFF
TGCGCCAGCAGCTTCTCGGGGGCCGACACCGGGGAGCTGTTTTTT
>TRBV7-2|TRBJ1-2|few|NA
CASSFSTQGNYGYTF
TGTGCCAGCAGCTTCTCGACCCAGGGGAACTATGGCTACACCTTC
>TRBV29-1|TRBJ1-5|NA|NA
CSVREVNQPQHF
TGCAGCGTTCGTGAAGTCAATCAGCCCCAGCATTTT
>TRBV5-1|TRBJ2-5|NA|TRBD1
CASSGGQGTWETQYF
TGCGCCAGCAGCGGGGGACAGGGTACTTGGGAGACCCAGTACTTC
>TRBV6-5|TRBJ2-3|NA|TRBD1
CASSRDRLADTQYF
TGTGCCAGCAGTAGGGACAGACTGGCAGATACGCAGTATTTT
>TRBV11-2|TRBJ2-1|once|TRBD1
CASSSGTGWDNEQFF
TGTGCCAGCAGCTCCGGGACAGGGTGGGACAATGAGCAGTTCTTC
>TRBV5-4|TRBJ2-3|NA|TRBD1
CASSLGTGRTDTQYF
TGTGCCAGCAGCCTTGGGACAGGGCGTACAGATACGCAGTATTTT
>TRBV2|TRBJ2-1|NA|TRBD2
CASSEASGTYNEQFF
TGTGCCAGCAGTGAAGCTAGCGGGACGTACAATGAGCAGTTCTTC
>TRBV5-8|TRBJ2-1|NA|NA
CASSFYRNQYNEQFF
TGTGCCAGCAGCTTTTACCGCAACCAATACAATGAGCAGTTCTTC
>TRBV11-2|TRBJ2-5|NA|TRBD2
CASSNDPGLAGGPRETQYF
TGTGCCAGCAGCAACGACCCGGGACTAGCGGGAGGGCCTCGAGAGACCCAGTACTTC